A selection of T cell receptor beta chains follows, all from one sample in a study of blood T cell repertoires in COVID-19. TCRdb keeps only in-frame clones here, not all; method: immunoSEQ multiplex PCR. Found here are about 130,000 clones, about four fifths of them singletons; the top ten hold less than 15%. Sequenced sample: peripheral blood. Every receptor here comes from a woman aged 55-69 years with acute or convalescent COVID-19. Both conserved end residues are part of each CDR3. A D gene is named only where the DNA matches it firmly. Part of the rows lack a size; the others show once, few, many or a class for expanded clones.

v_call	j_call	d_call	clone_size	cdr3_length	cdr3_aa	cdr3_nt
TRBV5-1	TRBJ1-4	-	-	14	CASSSGLEDEKLFF	TGCGCCAGCAGCTCGGGACTAGAGGATGAAAAACTGTTTTTT
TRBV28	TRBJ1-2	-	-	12	CASREGRNGYTF	TGTGCCAGCAGAGAGGGTCGTAATGGCTACACCTTC
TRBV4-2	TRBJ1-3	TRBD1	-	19	CASSRSSVGQGTSGNTIYF	TGTGCCAGCAGCCGGAGTAGCGTGGGACAGGGAACCTCTGGAAACACCATATATTTT
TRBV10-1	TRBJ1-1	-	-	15	CASRLPQEQNTEAFF	TGCGCCAGCAGGTTACCACAGGAGCAGAACACTGAAGCTTTCTTT
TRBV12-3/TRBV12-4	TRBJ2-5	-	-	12	CASSSHMETQYF	TGTGCCAGCAGTAGCCATATGGAGACCCAGTACTTC
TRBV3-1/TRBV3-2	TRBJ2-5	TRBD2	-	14	CASIKRGFEETQYF	TGTGCCAGTATTAAGCGGGGGTTTGAGGAGACCCAGTACTTC
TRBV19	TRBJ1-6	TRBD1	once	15	CASSDQQGVRSPLHF	TGTGCCAGTAGTGATCAACAGGGGGTACGGTCACCCCTCCACTTT
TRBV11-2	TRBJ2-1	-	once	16	CASSRTQAPMYNEQFF	TGTGCCAGCAGCCGAACGCAAGCACCAATGTACAATGAGCAGTTCTTC
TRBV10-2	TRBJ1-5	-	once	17	CASSEGRAKESNQPQHF	TGCGCCAGCAGTGAGGGCAGGGCGAAGGAAAGCAATCAGCCCCAGCATTTT
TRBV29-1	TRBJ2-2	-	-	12	CSAPGASGELFF	TGCAGCGCCCCTGGGGCATCCGGGGAGCTGTTTTTT
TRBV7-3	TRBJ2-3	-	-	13	CASSLGGLDTQYF	TGTGCCAGCAGCTTAGGAGGGTTGGATACGCAGTATTTT
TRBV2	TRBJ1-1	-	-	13	CASGGEVNTEAFF	TGTGCCAGCGGAGGGGAGGTGAACACTGAAGCTTTCTTT
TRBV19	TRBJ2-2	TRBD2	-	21	CASSRRGLAGAPLMNTGELFF	TGTGCCAGTAGTCGGAGAGGACTAGCGGGGGCCCCCCTGATGAACACCGGGGAGCTGTTTTTT
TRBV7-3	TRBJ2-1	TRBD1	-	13	CASSPTGFGEQFF	TGTGCCAGCAGCCCGACAGGGTTCGGTGAGCAGTTCTTC
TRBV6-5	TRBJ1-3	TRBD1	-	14	CASRSQGAGNTIYF	TGTGCCAGCAGGTCACAGGGGGCTGGAAACACCATATATTTT
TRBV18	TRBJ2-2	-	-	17	CASSPFTQATNTGELFF	TGTGCCAGCTCACCATTCACGCAAGCAACGAACACCGGGGAGCTGTTTTTT
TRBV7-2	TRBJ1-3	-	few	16	CASSLRTDSSGNTIYF	TGTGCCAGCAGCCTAAGGACAGACTCCTCTGGAAACACCATATATTTT
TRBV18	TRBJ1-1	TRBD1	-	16	CASSYGQGHGNTEAFF	TGTGCCAGCTCATATGGACAGGGGCACGGGAACACTGAAGCTTTCTTT
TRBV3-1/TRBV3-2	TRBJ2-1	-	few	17	CASSIYRGTTGNNEQFF	TGTGCCAGCAGCATCTATCGGGGGACCACTGGGAACAATGAGCAGTTCTTC
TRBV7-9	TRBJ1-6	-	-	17	CASSLFGGGSYNSPLHF	TGTGCCAGCAGCTTATTCGGGGGTGGTTCCTATAATTCACCCCTCCACTTT
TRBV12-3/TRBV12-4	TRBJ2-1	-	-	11	CASSFDNEQFF	TGTGCCAGCAGTTTCGACAATGAGCAGTTCTTC
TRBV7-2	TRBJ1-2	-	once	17	CASSLVFGGSNGYGYTF	TGTGCCAGCAGCTTAGTCTTCGGTGGGAGTAACGGCTATGGCTACACCTTC
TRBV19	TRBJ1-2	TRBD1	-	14	CASSSGTGGYGYTF	TGTGCCAGTAGTAGTGGAACAGGGGGCTATGGCTACACCTTC
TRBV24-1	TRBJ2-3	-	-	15	CATEPGVGDTDTQYF	TGTGCCACCGAGCCGGGGGTTGGGGACACAGATACGCAGTATTTT
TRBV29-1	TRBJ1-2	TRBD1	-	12	CSAIGQGFGYTF	TGCAGCGCCATCGGACAGGGATTTGGCTACACCTTC
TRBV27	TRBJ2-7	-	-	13	CASSPLGLYEQYF	TGTGCCAGCAGCCCGCTGGGCCTCTACGAGCAGTACTTC
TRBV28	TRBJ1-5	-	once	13	CATGRDSNQPQHF	TGTGCCACGGGGAGGGATAGCAATCAGCCCCAGCATTTT
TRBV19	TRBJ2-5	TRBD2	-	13	CASSIGGAETQYF	TGTGCCAGTAGTATCGGGGGGGCAGAGACCCAGTACTTC
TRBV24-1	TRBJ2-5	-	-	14	CATSEGARGETQYF	TGTGCCACCTCGGAAGGGGCCAGGGGAGAGACCCAGTACTTC